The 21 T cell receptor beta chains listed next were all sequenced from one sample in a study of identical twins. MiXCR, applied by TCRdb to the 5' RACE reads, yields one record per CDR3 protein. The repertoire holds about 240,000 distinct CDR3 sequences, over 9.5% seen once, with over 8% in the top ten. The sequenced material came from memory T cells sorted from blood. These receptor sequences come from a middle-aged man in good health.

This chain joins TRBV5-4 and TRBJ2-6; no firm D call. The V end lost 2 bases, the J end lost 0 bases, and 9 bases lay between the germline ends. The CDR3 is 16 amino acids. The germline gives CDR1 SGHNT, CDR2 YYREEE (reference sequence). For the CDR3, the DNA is TGTGCCAGCAGCTTATTCGTGAGCTCTGGGGCCAACGTCCTGACTTTC. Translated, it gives CASSLFVSSGANVLTF.

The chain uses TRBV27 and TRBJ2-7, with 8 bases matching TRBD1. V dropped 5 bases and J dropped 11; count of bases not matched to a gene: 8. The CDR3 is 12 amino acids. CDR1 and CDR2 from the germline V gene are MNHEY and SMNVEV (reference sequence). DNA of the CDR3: TGTGCCAGCAGTCTTTCAGGACAGGGCGAGTACTTC. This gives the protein CASSLSGQGEYF.

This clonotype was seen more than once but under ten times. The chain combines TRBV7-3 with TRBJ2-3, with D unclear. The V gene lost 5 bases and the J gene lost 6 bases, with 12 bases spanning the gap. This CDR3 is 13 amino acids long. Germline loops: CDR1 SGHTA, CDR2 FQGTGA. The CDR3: CASSPGPRDTQYF. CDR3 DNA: TGTGCCAGCAGCCCCGGGCCCCGGGATACGCAGTATTTT. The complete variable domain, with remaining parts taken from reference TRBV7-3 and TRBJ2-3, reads GAGVSQTPSNKVTEKGKYVELRCDPISGHTALYWYRQSLGQGPEFLIYFQGTGAADDSGLPNDRFFAVRPEGSVSTLKIQRTERGDSAVYLCASSPGPRDTQYFGPGTRLTVL.

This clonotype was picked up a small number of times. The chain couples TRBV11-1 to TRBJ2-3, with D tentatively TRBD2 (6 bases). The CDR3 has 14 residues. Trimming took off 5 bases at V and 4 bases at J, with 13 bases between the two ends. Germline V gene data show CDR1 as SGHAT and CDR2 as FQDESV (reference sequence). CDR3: CASSRPSSADTQYF. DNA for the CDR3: TGTGCCAGCAGCAGACCTTCTAGCGCAGATACGCAGTATTTT.

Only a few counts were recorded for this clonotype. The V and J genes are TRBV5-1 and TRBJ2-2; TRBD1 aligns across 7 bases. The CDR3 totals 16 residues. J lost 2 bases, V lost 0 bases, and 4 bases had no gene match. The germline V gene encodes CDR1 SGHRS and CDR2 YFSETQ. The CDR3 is CASSLGDSINTGELFF. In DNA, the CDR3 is TGCGCCAGCAGCTTGGGGGACAGTATAAACACCGGGGAGCTGTTTTTT.

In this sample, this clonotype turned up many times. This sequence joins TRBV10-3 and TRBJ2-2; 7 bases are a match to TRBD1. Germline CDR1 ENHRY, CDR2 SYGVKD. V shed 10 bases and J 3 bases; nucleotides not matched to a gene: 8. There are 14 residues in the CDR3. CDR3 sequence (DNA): TGTGCCACCGGAGAACAGGGGTACACCGGGGAGCTGTTTTTT. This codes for CATGEQGYTGELFF.

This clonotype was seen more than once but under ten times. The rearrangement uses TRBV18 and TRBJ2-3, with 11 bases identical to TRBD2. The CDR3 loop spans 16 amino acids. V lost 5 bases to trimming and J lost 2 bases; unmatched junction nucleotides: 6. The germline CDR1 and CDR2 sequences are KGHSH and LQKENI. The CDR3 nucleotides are TGTGCCAGCTCATCAGGGACTAGCGGAGACACAGATACGCAGTATTTT. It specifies CASSSGTSGDTDTQYF.

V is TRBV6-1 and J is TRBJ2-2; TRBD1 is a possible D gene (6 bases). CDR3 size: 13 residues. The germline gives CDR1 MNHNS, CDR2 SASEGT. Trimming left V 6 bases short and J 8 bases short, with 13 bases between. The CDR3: CASRIQGRGELFF. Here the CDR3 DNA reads TGTGCCAGCAGGATACAGGGTCGTGGGGAGCTGTTTTTT.

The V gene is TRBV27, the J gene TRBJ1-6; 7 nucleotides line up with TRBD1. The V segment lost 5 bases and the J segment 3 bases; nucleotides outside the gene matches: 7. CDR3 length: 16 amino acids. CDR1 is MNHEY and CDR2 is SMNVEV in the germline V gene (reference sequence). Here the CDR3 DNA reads TGTGCCAGCAGTCTACGGGACAGTGTCTATAATTCACCCCTCCACTTT. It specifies CASSLRDSVYNSPLHF.

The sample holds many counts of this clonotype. CDR3 bases: TGTGCCAGCAGTTTTCGGGCCCTGAACACTGAAGCTTTCTTT. Its protein product is CASSFRALNTEAFF. The V gene is TRBV12-3 or TRBV12-4, the J gene TRBJ1-1, with D unresolved. V was cut by 3 bases and J by 0 bases, with 8 bases left in between. The length of the CDR3 is 14 residues.

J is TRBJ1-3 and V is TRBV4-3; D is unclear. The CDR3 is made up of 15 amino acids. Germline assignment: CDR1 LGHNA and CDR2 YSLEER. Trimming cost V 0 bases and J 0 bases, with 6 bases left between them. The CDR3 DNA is TGCGCCAGCAGCCAAGAGGGCGCCTCTGGAAACACCATATATTTT. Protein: CASSQEGASGNTIYF.

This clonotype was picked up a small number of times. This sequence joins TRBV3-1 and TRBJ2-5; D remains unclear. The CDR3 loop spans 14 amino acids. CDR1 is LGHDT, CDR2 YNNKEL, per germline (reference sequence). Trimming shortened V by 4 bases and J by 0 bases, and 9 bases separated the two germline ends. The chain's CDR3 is CASSRPMDQETQYF. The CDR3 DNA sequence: TGTGCCAGCAGCCGCCCCATGGACCAAGAGACCCAGTACTTC.

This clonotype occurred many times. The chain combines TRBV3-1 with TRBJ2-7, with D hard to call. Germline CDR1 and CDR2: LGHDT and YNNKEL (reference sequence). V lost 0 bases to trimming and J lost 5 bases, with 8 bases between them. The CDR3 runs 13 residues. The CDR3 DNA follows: TGTGCCAGCAGCCAAGATGGCCCGGACGAGCAGTACTTC. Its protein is CASSQDGPDEQYF.

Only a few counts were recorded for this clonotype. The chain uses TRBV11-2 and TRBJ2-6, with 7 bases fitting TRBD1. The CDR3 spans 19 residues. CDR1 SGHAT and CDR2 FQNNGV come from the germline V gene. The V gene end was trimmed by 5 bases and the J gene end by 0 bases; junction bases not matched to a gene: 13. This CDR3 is CASSRRGQHPNSGANVLTF. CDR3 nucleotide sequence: TGTGCCAGCAGCCGTAGGGGACAGCACCCAAACTCTGGGGCCAACGTCCTGACTTTC.

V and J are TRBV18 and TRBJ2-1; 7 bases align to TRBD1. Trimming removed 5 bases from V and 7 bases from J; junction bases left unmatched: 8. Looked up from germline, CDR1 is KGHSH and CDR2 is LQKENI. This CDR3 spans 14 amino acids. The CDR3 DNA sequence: TGTGCCAGCTCAACTAGACAGGGCGAGAATGAGCAGTTCTTC. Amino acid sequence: CASSTRQGENEQFF.

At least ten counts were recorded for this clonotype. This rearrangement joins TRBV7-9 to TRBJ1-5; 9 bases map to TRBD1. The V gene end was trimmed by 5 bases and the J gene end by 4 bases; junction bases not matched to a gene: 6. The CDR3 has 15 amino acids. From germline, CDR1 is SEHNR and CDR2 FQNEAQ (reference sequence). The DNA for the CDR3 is TGTGCCAGCAGCCCCTCCGGGACAGGGAATCAGCCCCAGCATTTT. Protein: CASSPSGTGNQPQHF.

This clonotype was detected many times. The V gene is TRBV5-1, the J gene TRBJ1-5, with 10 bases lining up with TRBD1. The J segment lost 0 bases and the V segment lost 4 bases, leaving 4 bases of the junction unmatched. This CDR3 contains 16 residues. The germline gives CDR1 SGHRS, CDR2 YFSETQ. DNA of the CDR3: TGCGCCAGCAGCCAAGGGACAGGGGATAGCAATCAGCCCCAGCATTTT. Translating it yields CASSQGTGDSNQPQHF.

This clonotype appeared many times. DNA of the CDR3: TGCAGCGTTTTACAGGGGGTATCTACTGAAGCTTTCTTT. It encodes CSVLQGVSTEAFF. The rearrangement links TRBV29-1 to TRBJ1-1, with 8 nucleotides matching TRBD1. V lost 5 bases, J lost 5 bases, and 7 bases stayed unmatched. Looked up from germline, CDR1 is SQVTM and CDR2 is ANQGSEA. The CDR3 is made up of 13 amino acids.

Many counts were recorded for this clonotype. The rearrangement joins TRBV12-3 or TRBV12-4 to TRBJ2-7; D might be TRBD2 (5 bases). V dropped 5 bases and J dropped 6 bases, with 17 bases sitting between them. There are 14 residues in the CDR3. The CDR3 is CASSRGRGWGEQYF. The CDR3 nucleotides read TGTGCCAGCAGTCGAGGGAGAGGGTGGGGCGAGCAGTACTTC.

The CDR3 loop is CASVRGLNTEAFF. The CDR3 region has the DNA TGTGCCAGCGTAAGGGGATTGAACACTGAAGCTTTCTTT. This chain connects TRBV12-3 or TRBV12-4 to TRBJ1-1, with D perhaps matching TRBD1 (5 bases). Trimming cost V 8 bases and J 0 bases, with 10 bases left between them. This CDR3 has 13 amino acids.

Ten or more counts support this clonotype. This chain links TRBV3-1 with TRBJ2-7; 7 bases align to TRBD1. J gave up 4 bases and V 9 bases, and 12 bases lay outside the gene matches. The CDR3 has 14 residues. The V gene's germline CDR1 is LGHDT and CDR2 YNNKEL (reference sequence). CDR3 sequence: CARDVSGTVYEQYF. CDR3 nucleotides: TGTGCCAGAGACGTATCCGGGACAGTATACGAGCAGTACTTC.